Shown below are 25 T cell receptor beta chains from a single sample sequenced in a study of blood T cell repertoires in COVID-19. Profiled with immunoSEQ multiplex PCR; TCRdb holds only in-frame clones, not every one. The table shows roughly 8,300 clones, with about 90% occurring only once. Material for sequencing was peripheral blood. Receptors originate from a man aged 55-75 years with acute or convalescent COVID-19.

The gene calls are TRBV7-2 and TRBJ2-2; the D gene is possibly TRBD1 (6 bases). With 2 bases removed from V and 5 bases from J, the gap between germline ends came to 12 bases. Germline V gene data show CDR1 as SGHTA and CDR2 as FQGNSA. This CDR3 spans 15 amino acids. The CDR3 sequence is CASSLSGEWTGELFF. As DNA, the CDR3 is TGTGCCAGCAGCTTATCAGGGGAATGGACCGGGGAGCTGTTTTTT.

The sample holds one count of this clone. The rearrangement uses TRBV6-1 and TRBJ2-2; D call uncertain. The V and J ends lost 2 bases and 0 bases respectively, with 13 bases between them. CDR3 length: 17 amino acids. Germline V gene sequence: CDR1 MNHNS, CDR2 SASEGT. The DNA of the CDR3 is TGTGCCAGCAGTGAACCCACAGCCGCGCCGAACACCGGGGAGCTGTTTTTT. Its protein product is CASSEPTAAPNTGELFF.

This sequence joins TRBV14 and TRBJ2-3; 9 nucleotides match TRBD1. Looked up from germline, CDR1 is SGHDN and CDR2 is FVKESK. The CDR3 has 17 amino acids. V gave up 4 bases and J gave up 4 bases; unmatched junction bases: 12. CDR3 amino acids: CASSPYLGTGLPDTQYF. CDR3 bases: TGTGCCAGCAGCCCATATTTGGGGACAGGGCTGCCAGATACGCAGTATTTT.

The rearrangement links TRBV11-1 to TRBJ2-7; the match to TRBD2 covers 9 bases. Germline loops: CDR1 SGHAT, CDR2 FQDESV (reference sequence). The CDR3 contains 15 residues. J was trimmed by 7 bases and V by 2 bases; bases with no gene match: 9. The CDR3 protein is CASSLFDGGRGEQYF. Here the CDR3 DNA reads TGTGCCAGCAGCTTATTCGATGGCGGGAGGGGAGAGCAGTACTTC.

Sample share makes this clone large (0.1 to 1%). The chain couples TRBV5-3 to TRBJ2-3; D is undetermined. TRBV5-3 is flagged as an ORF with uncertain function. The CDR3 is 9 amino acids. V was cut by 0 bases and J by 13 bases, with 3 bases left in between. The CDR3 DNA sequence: TGTGCCAGAAGCTTGGCCGAGTATTTT. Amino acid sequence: CARSLAEYF.

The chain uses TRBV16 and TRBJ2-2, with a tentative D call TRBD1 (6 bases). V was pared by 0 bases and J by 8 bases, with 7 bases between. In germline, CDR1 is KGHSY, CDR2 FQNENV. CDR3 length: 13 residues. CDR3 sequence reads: CASSQSGTGELFF. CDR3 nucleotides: TGTGCCAGCAGCCAATCCGGGACAGGGGAGCTGTTTTTT.

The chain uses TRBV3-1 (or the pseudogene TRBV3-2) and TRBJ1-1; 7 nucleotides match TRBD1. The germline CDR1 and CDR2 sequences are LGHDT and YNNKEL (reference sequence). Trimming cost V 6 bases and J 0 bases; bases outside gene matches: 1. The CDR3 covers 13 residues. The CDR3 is CASRRGLNTEAFF. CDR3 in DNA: TGTGCCAGCAGAAGGGGGCTGAACACTGAAGCTTTCTTT.

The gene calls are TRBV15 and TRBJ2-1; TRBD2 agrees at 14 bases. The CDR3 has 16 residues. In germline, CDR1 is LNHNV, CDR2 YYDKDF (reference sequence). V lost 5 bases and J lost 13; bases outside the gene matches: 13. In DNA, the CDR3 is TGTGCCACCAGCTCCTCCCCGGGACTAGCGGGGGCCTATCAGTTCTTC. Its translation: CATSSSPGLAGAYQFF. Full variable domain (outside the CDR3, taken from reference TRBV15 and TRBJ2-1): DAMVIQNPRYQVTQFGKPVTLSCSQTLNHNVMYWYQQKSSQAPKLLFHYYDKDFNNEADTPDNFQSRRPNTSFCFLDIRSPGLGDTAMYLCATSSSPGLAGAYQFFGPGTRLTVL.

The CDR3 DNA follows: TGTGCCAGCAGCAAAGCGCTTTTGGACTGTGGAAGGCCTGAAGCTTTCTTT. It translates to CASSKALLDCGRPEAFF. The rearrangement uses TRBV21-1 and TRBJ1-1. TRBV21-1 is labeled a pseudogene. The CDR3 length is 17 residues.

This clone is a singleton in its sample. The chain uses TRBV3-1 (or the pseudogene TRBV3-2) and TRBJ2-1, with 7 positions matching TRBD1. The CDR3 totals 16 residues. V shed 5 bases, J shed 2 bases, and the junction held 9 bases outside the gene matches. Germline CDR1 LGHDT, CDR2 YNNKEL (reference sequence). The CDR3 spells CASSNPGGQTYNEQFF. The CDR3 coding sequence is TGTGCCAGCAGCAACCCAGGGGGACAGACCTACAATGAGCAGTTCTTC.

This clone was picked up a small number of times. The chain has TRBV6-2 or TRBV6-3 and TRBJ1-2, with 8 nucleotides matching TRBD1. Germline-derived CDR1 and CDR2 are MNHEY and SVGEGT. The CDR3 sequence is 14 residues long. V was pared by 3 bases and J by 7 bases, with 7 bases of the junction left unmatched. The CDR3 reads CASSYTGGRFGYTF. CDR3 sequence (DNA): TGTGCCAGCAGTTATACAGGGGGAAGATTTGGCTACACCTTC.

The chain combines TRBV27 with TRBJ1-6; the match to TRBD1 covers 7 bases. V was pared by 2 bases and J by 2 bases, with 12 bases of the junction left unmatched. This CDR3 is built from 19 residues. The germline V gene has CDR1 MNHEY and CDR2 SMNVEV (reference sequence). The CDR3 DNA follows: TGTGCCAGCAGTTTAAGCGCTCCCCCCAGGGGGACCTATAATTCACCCCTCCACTTT. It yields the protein CASSLSAPPRGTYNSPLHF.

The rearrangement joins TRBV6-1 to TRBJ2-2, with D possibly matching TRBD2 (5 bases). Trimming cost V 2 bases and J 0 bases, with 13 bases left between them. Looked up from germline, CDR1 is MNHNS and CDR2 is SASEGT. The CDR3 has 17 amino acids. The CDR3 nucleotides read TGTGCCAGCAGTGAATTGTCGGGGTGGGCGAACACCGGGGAGCTGTTTTTT. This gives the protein CASSELSGWANTGELFF.

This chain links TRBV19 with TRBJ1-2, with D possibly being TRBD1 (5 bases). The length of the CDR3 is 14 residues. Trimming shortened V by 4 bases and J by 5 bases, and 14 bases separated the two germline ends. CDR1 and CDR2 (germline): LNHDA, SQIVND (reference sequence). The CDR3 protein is CASSTPGKGYGYTF. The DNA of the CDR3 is TGTGCCAGTAGTACCCCAGGGAAGGGGTATGGCTACACCTTC. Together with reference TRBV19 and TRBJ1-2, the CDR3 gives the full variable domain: DGGITQSPKYLFRKEGQNVTLSCEQNLNHDAMYWYRQDPGQGLRLIYYSQIVNDFQKGDIAEGYSVSREKKESFPLTVTSAQKNPTAFYLCASSTPGKGYGYTFGSGTRLTVV.

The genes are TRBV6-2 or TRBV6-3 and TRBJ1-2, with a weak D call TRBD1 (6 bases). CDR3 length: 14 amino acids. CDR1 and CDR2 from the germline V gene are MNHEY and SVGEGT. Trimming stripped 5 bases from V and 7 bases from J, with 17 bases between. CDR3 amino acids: CASSRLRTAPGYTF. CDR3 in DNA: TGTGCCAGCAGTCGACTGAGGACAGCCCCTGGCTACACCTTC.

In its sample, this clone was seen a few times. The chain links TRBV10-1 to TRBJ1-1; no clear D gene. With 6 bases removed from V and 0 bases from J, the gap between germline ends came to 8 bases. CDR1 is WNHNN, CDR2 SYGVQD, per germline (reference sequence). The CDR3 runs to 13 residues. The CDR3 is CASSWALNTEAFF. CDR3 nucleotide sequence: TGCGCCAGCAGCTGGGCTTTGAACACTGAAGCTTTCTTT.

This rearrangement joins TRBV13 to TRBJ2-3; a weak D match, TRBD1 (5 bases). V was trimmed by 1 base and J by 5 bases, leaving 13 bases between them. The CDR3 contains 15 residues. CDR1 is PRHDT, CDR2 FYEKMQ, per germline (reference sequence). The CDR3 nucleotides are TGTGCCAGCAGCTTAGAGAGGTCCCAGGGAGATACGCAGTATTTT. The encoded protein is CASSLERSQGDTQYF.

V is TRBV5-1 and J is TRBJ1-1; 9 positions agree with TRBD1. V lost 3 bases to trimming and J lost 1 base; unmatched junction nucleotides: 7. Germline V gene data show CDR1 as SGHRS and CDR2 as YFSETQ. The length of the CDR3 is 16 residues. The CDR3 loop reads CASSWGQGIRNTEAFF. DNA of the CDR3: TGCGCCAGCAGCTGGGGACAGGGAATTAGGAACACTGAAGCTTTCTTT.

CDR3 sequence (DNA): TGCGCCAGCAGCTTGGAGCAACAGAACTATGGCTACACCTTC. Translation gives CASSLEQQNYGYTF. The rearrangement uses TRBV5-1 and TRBJ1-2, with D unclear. The germline gives CDR1 SGHRS, CDR2 YFSETQ. There are 14 residues in the CDR3. Trimming left V 0 bases short and J 2 bases short, with 8 bases between.

The CDR3 DNA follows: TGTGCCAGTAGTATACGCGGGAGTAGCACAGATACGCAGTATTTT. Protein: CASSIRGSSTDTQYF. The chain is built from TRBV19 and TRBJ2-3; TRBD2 matches 7 bases. The germline CDR1 and CDR2 sequences are LNHDA and SQIVND (reference sequence). V gave up 2 bases and J gave up 0 bases; unmatched junction bases: 2. This CDR3 is built from 15 residues. The complete variable domain, with remaining parts taken from reference TRBV19 and TRBJ2-3, reads DGGITQSPKYLFRKEGQNVTLSCEQNLNHDAMYWYRQDPGQGLRLIYYSQIVNDFQKGDIAEGYSVSREKKESFPLTVTSAQKNPTAFYLCASSIRGSSTDTQYFGPGTRLTVL.

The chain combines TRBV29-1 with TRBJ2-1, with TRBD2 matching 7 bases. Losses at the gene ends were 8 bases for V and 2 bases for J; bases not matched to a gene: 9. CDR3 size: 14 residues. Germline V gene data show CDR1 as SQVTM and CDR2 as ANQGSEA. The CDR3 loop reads CSLWGGDAYNEQFF. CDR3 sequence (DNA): TGCAGCCTATGGGGGGGGGACGCCTACAATGAGCAGTTCTTC.

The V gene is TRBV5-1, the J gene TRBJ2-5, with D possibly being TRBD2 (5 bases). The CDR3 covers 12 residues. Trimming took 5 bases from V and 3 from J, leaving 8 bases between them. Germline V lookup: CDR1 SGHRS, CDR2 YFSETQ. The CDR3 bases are TGCGCCAGCAGGGACGGGGAAGAGACCCAGTACTTC. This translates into CASRDGEETQYF.

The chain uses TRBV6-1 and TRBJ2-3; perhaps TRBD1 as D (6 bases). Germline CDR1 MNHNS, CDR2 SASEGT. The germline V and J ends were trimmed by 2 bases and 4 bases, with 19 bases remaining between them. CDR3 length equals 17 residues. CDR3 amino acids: CASSELEAAYRADTQYF. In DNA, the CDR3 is TGTGCCAGCAGTGAACTAGAGGCTGCGTACAGGGCAGATACGCAGTATTTT.

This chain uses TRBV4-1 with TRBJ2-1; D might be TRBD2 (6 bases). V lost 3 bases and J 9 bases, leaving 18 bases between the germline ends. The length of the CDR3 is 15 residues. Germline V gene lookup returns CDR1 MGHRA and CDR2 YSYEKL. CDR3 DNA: TGCGCCAGCAGCCAGGCGGACCCGGGGGTCGGTGAGCAGTTCTTC. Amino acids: CASSQADPGVGEQFF.

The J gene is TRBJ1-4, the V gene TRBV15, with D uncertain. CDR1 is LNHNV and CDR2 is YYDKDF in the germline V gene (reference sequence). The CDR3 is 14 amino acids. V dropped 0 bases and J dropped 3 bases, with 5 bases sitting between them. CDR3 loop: CATSRDVANEKLFF. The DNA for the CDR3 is TGTGCCACCAGCAGAGACGTTGCTAATGAAAAACTGTTTTTT.